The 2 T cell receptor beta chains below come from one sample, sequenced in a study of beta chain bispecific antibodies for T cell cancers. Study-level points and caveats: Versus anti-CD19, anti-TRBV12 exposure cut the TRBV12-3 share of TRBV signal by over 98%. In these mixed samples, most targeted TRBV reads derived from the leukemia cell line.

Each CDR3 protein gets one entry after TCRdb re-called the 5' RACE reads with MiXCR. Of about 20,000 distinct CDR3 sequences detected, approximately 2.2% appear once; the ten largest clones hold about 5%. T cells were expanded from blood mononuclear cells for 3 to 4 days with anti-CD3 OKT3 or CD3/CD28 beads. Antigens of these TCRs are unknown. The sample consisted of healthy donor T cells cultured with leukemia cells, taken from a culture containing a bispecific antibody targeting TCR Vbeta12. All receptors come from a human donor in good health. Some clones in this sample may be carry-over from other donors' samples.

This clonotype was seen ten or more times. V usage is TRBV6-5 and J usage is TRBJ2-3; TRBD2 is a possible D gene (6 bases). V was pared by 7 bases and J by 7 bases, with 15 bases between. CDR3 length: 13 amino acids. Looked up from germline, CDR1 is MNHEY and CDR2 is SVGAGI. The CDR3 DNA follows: TGTGCCAGCAAATCCGGCGGGGTCCATACGCAGTATTTT. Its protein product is CASKSGGVHTQYF.

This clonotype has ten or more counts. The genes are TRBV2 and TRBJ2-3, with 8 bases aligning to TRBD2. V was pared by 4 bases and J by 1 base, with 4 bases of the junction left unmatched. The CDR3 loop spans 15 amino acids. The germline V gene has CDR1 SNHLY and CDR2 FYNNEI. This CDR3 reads CASSVTSGGTDTQYF. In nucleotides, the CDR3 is TGTGCCAGCAGTGTTACTAGCGGCGGCACAGATACGCAGTATTTT.